This TCR beta chain was observed in a study of technical replicates of blood from a few donors. The assay was immunoSEQ multiplex PCR, and TCRdb's table has in-frame clones only and misses some. The repertoire holds around 80,000 clones, with almost 99% as singletons. Trimming took 5 bases from V and 3 from J, leaving 10 bases between them. Germline lookup yields CDR1 MNHEY and CDR2 SMNVEV (reference sequence). This CDR3 comprises 13 residues. Specimen: T cells isolated from PBMCs. This TCR was sampled from a human donor in good health. This chain links TRBV27 with TRBJ1-2; D ambiguous. DNA for the CDR3: TGTGCCAGCAGTCTCACAGAATACTATGGCTACACCTTC. Its translation is CASSLTEYYGYTF.